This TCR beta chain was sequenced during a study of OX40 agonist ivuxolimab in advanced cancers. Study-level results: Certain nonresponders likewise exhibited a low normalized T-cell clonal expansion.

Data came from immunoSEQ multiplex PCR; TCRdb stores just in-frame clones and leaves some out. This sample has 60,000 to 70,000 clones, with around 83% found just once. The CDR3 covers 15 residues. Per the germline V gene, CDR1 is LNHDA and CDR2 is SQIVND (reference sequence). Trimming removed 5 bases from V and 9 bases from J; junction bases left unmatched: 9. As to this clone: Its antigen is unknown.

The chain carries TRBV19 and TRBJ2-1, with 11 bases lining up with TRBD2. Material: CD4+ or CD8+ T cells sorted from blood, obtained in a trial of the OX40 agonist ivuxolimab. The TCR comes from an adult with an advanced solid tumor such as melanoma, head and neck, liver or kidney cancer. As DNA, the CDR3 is TGTGCCAGTAGTTTACTAGCGGGAGCTGTCGGTGAGCAGTTCTTC. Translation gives CASSLLAGAVGEQFF.